The clone carrying this T cell receptor beta chain was observed a few times. This sample stems from a study of human T cells and chemical hapten exposure. The time point: patch test 1, 2 weeks after DPC sensitization. Described treatment: therapeutic diphenylcyclopropenone sensitization with weekly scalp DPC. Suited to DPC and affected by alopecia, the donors ranged from 18 to 70 years old. Total RNA was isolated from unfractionated whole blood. In the original analysis: Across samples, TCR counts had a median of about 92,000 and ranged from 23,224 to 690,600. TCRdb reprocessed the RACE reads with MiXCR, giving one entry per CDR3 protein. For this entry, the V and J calls and clone size follow TCRdb and not the study's own pipeline. The sample records some 400,000 distinct CDR3 sequences, 4.8% being singletons. The CDR3 is 14 amino acids. V was pared by 2 bases and J by 5 bases, with 13 bases between. Germline CDR1 reads SGHRS; CDR2 reads YFSETQ.

The chain carries TRBV5-1 and TRBJ1-1, with D possibly being TRBD1 (6 bases). The TCR sequence derives from a woman in her fifties or sixties with alopecia areata. Some clones in this sample may be carry-over from other donors' samples. This sample comprised whole blood, obtained in connection with sensitization to the hapten diphenylcyclopropenone (DPC). The CDR3 DNA follows: TGCGCCAGCAGCTTCTCACAGGGTTATACTGAAGCTTTCTTT. This encodes CASSFSQGYTEAFF.